Below are 8 T cell receptor beta chains sequenced from a single sample in a study of blood T cell repertoires in COVID-19. Assay used: immunoSEQ multiplex PCR; TCRdb lists only in-frame clones, some missing. Of about 180,000 clones detected, 70% to 85% appear once; the ten largest clones hold 12% to 15%. Sequencing input: PBMCs or T cells enriched from blood (not recorded which). These receptors all come from a man aged 50-59 years who had recovered from COVID-19.

This sequence joins TRBV7-2 and TRBJ1-2; D gene uncertain. Germline V gives CDR1 SGHTA, CDR2 FQGNSA. The CDR3 consists of 14 residues. Trimming took 1 base from V and 2 from J, leaving 8 bases between them. The CDR3 spells CASSLGLINYGYTF. CDR3 coding DNA: TGTGCCAGCAGCTTAGGGCTGATAAACTATGGCTACACCTTC. Supplemented by reference TRBV7-2 and TRBJ1-2, the full variable domain reads GAGVSQSPSNKVTEKGKDVELRCDPISGHTALYWYRQSLGQGLEFLIYFQGNSAPDKSGLPSDRFSAERTGGSVSTLTIQRTQQEDSAVYLCASSLGLINYGYTFGSGTRLTVV.

The V gene is TRBV3-1 (or the pseudogene TRBV3-2), the J gene TRBJ1-4; D is perhaps TRBD1 (6 bases). CDR1 and CDR2 from the germline V gene are LGHDT and YNNKEL (reference sequence). The CDR3 extends over 15 amino acids. The V gene lost 5 bases and the J gene lost 10 bases, with 20 bases spanning the gap. The CDR3 spells CASSTQGGAVRKLFF. The CDR3 region has the DNA TGTGCCAGCAGCACACAAGGGGGGGCAGTTCGAAAACTGTTTTTT.

This clone was seen only once. The same CDR3 also results from other DNA sequences found in this sample. The chain uses TRBV30 and TRBJ1-1, with D perhaps matching TRBD1 (5 bases). V lost 4 bases, J lost 3 bases, and 12 bases lay in between. This CDR3 spans 13 amino acids. Germline loops: CDR1 GTSNPN, CDR2 SVGIG (reference sequence). The CDR3 spells CAWTRGLDTEAFF. The CDR3 bases are TGTGCCTGGACCCGGGGACTGGACACTGAAGCTTTCTTT.

V and J are TRBV2 and TRBJ2-3; D is unresolved. Trimming took off 4 bases at V and 1 base at J, with 6 bases between the two ends. There are 13 residues in the CDR3. The germline gives CDR1 SNHLY, CDR2 FYNNEI. The CDR3 is CASSVLGTDTQYF. The CDR3 DNA reads as TGTGCCAGCAGTGTTCTAGGCACAGATACGCAGTATTTT. Looking up the rest from reference TRBV2 and TRBJ2-3 gives the full variable domain: EPEVTQTPSHQVTQMGQEVILRCVPISNHLYFYWYRQILGQKVEFLVSFYNNEISEKSEIFDDQFSVERPDGSNFTLKIRSTKLEDSAMYFCASSVLGTDTQYFGPGTRLTVL.

On this clone itself: This same CDR3 is encoded by further DNA sequences in the sample. The V call is TRBV7-2, the J call TRBJ1-3, with D maybe TRBD1 (5 bases). The CDR3 consists of 14 residues. The germline V and J ends were trimmed by 2 bases and 2 bases, with 7 bases remaining between them. In germline, CDR1 is SGHTA, CDR2 FQGNSA. CDR3 loop: CASSLQGTGNTIYF. In nucleotides, the CDR3 is TGTGCCAGCAGCTTACAGGGAACTGGAAACACCATATATTTT. The full variable domain, its missing parts supplied by reference TRBV7-2 and TRBJ1-3, is GAGVSQSPSNKVTEKGKDVELRCDPISGHTALYWYRQSLGQGLEFLIYFQGNSAPDKSGLPSDRFSAERTGGSVSTLTIQRTQQEDSAVYLCASSLQGTGNTIYFGEGSWLTVV.

V usage is TRBV19 and J usage is TRBJ1-5; D might be TRBD1 (6 bases). The V gene lost 7 bases and the J gene lost 7 bases, with 17 bases spanning the gap. The CDR3 contains 14 residues. Germline V lookup: CDR1 LNHDA, CDR2 SQIVND (reference sequence). The CDR3 sequence: CASNRRGGGQPQHF. DNA for the CDR3: TGTGCCAGTAACCGGAGGGGGGGAGGGCAGCCCCAGCATTTT.

V gene TRBV11-1 combines with J gene TRBJ1-5; 9 bases align to TRBD1. V shed 5 bases, J shed 5 bases, and the junction held 7 bases outside the gene matches. The CDR3 has 15 amino acids. Germline V gene sequence: CDR1 SGHAT, CDR2 FQDESV (reference sequence). The CDR3 DNA is TGTGCCAGCAGCGATGGGACAGGGAGGGATCAGCCCCAGCATTTT. Its translation is CASSDGTGRDQPQHF. Using reference TRBV11-1 and TRBJ1-5 for the parts outside the CDR3, the full variable domain is EAEVAQSPRYKITEKSQAVAFWCDPISGHATLYWYRQILGQGPELLVQFQDESVVDDSQLPKDRFSAERLKGVDSTLKIQPAELGDSAMYLCASSDGTGRDQPQHFGDGTRLSIL.

The CDR3 is CASSGLAGGRREETQYF. CDR3 nucleotides: TGTGCCAGCAGTGGACTAGCGGGGGGGCGAAGGGAAGAGACCCAGTACTTC. V and J are TRBV6-1 and TRBJ2-5; 14 bases fit TRBD2. This CDR3 has 17 residues. After removal of 4 bases from V and 3 bases from J, the junction contained 7 bases not matched to a gene. Germline V gene data show CDR1 as MNHNS and CDR2 as SASEGT.